These 27 T cell receptor beta chains were sequenced from one sample in a study of T cell responses to AZD1222 COVID-19 vaccine. Only in-frame clones appear in the TCRdb table, and some are missing; sequencing was by immunoSEQ multiplex PCR. The sample includes more than 110,000 clones, roughly 90% of them seen just once. The sequences come from peripheral blood, collected 28 days after the second AZD1222 dose. The receptors come from an adult who received the AZD1222 COVID-19 vaccine.

This clone was picked up one time. The chain is built from TRBV7-9 and TRBJ2-7; 11 bases are a match to TRBD1. CDR1 SEHNR and CDR2 FQNEAQ come from the germline V gene (reference sequence). The CDR3 loop spans 16 amino acids. V lost 5 bases and J lost 0; bases outside the gene matches: 6. The CDR3 sequence: CASSLRTGGSSYEQYF. DNA for the CDR3: TGTGCCAGCAGCCTTAGGACAGGGGGCTCCTCCTACGAGCAGTACTTC. The variable domain in full, with the rest retrieved from reference TRBV7-9 and TRBJ2-7, is DTGVSQNPRHKITKRGQNVTFRCDPISEHNRLYWYRQTLGQGPEFLTYFQNEAQLEKSRLLSDRFSAERPKGSFSTLEIQRTEQGDSAMYLCASSLRTGGSSYEQYFGPGTRLTVT.

The rearrangement uses TRBV18 and TRBJ1-1; 8 bases are shared with TRBD1. The V and J ends lost 4 bases and 1 base, in that order; junction bases with no gene match: 5. The CDR3 has 15 amino acids. Germline V gene lookup returns CDR1 KGHSH and CDR2 LQKENI. The CDR3 sequence is CASSLQGAPNTEAFF. CDR3 nucleotides: TGTGCCAGCTCACTCCAGGGGGCGCCGAACACTGAAGCTTTCTTT.

The V call is TRBV13, the J call TRBJ1-4, with 11 bases identical to TRBD1. Losses at the gene ends were 5 bases for V and 6 bases for J; bases not matched to a gene: 5. Germline CDR1 PRHDT, CDR2 FYEKMQ (reference sequence). This CDR3 comprises 15 residues. The CDR3 loop reads CASSIGQGAHEKLFF. The CDR3 nucleotides are TGTGCCAGCAGCATCGGACAGGGGGCGCATGAAAAACTGTTTTTT.

The chain has TRBV18 and TRBJ1-3; 9 bases match TRBD1. The CDR3 runs 17 residues. Germline loops: CDR1 KGHSH, CDR2 LQKENI. The V gene end was trimmed by 5 bases and the J gene end by 0 bases; junction bases not matched to a gene: 8. The CDR3 DNA is TGTGCCAGCTCAGACAGGGGGAGAGGCTACTCTGGAAACACCATATATTTT. The encoded protein is CASSDRGRGYSGNTIYF.

This chain connects TRBV19 to TRBJ2-3; maybe TRBD1 (6 bases). Germline lookup yields CDR1 LNHDA and CDR2 SQIVND (reference sequence). The CDR3 consists of 13 residues. Trimming removed 10 bases at V and 0 bases at J, with 11 bases between. CDR3 nucleotide sequence: TGTGCCACTAGGACAGCAAGCACAGATACGCAGTATTTT. This gives the protein CATRTASTDTQYF.

This sequence joins TRBV25-1 and TRBJ1-2; no definite D call. V was pared by 7 bases and J by 4 bases, with 10 bases between. Germline CDR1 and CDR2: MGHDK and SYGVNS. This CDR3 comprises 12 residues. The CDR3 DNA is TGTGCCAGCATCGGGCTAGGCTATGGCTACACCTTC. This translates into CASIGLGYGYTF.

The J gene is TRBJ2-3, the V gene TRBV20-1, with D maybe TRBD1 (5 bases). The CDR3 contains 11 residues. Germline CDR1 reads DFQATT; CDR2 reads SNEGSKA (reference sequence). V was cut by 4 bases and J by 3 bases, with 5 bases left in between. CDR3 amino acids: CSATGTDTQYF. The CDR3 coding sequence is TGCAGTGCTACAGGGACAGATACGCAGTATTTT.

This chain joins TRBV7-2 and TRBJ1-5; tentatively, D is TRBD1 (6 bases). The germline V gene has CDR1 SGHTA and CDR2 FQGNSA. The CDR3 has 14 residues. V lost 5 bases and J lost 0, with 8 bases in between. CDR3 in amino acids: CASSPGDSNQPQHF. The DNA for the CDR3 is TGTGCCAGCAGCCCAGGGGATAGCAATCAGCCCCAGCATTTT.

The chain couples TRBV5-1 to TRBJ2-7, with D uncertain. V lost 5 bases and J 2 bases, leaving 23 bases between the germline ends. Germline V gene data show CDR1 as SGHRS and CDR2 as YFSETQ. CDR3 size: 17 residues. CDR3 residues: CASRIGPARRSTYEQYF. CDR3 in DNA: TGCGCCAGCAGAATCGGGCCGGCCCGCCGATCCACCTACGAGCAGTACTTC.

The V gene is TRBV24-1, the J gene TRBJ2-1, with 9 positions matching TRBD1. The germline gives CDR1 KGHDR, CDR2 SFDVKD. The CDR3 covers 17 residues. Trimming at V came to 4 bases and at J to 1 base, leaving 7 bases not matched to a gene. CDR3 loop: CATSERDRVVSYNEQFF. CDR3 bases: TGTGCCACCAGTGAGAGGGACAGGGTAGTTTCCTACAATGAGCAGTTCTTC.

The chain carries TRBV28 and TRBJ2-5, with D perhaps TRBD1 (5 bases). Germline-derived CDR1 and CDR2 are MDHEN and SYDVKM. The CDR3 covers 17 residues. V was cut by 3 bases and J by 1 base, with 18 bases left in between. CDR3 bases: TGTGCCAGCAGTTTCCCGAGGTCAGGGTCGTCCCAAGAGACCCAGTACTTC. Amino acids: CASSFPRSGSSQETQYF.

This clone showed up just once. The V and J genes are TRBV5-1 and TRBJ1-2, with 8 positions matching TRBD1. V was clipped by 4 bases and J by 2 bases; unmatched bases: 4. Germline CDR1 is SGHRS and CDR2 is YFSETQ. This CDR3 has 14 amino acids. CDR3: CASSQGQVNYGYTF. The CDR3 region has the DNA TGCGCCAGCAGCCAGGGACAGGTCAACTATGGCTACACCTTC.

The rearrangement joins TRBV20-1 to TRBJ1-1, with D tentatively TRBD1 (6 bases). This CDR3 comprises 15 residues. Germline V lookup: CDR1 DFQATT, CDR2 SNEGSKA (reference sequence). The ends were cut back, 3 bases at V and 0 bases at J, with 14 bases in the middle. CDR3 in amino acids: CSASRGTSMNTEAFF. Written as DNA, the CDR3 is TGCAGTGCTAGTAGGGGGACCTCAATGAACACTGAAGCTTTCTTT.

The gene calls are TRBV6-5 and TRBJ1-2; D gene unclear. The V gene's germline CDR1 is MNHEY and CDR2 SVGAGI. The length of the CDR3 is 15 residues. The V end was cut by 2 bases, the J end by 2 bases, with 12 bases between. The CDR3 protein is CASSYESGGNYGYTF. The DNA of the CDR3 is TGTGCCAGCAGTTACGAATCTGGCGGGAACTATGGCTACACCTTC.

This clone was counted a few times. The V call is TRBV28, the J call TRBJ1-6; tentatively, D is TRBD1 (5 bases). The CDR3 spans 16 residues. The ends were cut back, 5 bases at V and 5 bases at J, with 16 bases in the middle. The germline V gene has CDR1 MDHEN and CDR2 SYDVKM. The chain's CDR3 is CASSLRDRINNSPLHF. The CDR3, as DNA: TGTGCCAGCAGTCTCCGGGACCGAATAAATAATTCACCCCTCCACTTT.

The chain is built from TRBV6-5 and TRBJ2-1; maybe TRBD1 (6 bases). CDR3 size: 16 residues. Trimming removed 1 base at V and 7 bases at J, with 17 bases between. The germline V gene has CDR1 MNHEY and CDR2 SVGAGI. CDR3 residues: CASSYYVTGFPNEQFF. CDR3 in DNA: TGTGCCAGCAGTTACTATGTGACAGGCTTTCCTAATGAGCAGTTCTTC.

The count of this clone is one. The V gene is TRBV7-2, the J gene TRBJ2-7; no reliable D call. Germline V gene lookup returns CDR1 SGHTA and CDR2 FQGNSA. This CDR3 region has 14 residues. V was shortened by 1 base and J by 5 bases, with 12 bases between the two germline ends. The CDR3 loop is CASSLGPANHEQYF. The CDR3 DNA reads as TGTGCCAGCAGCTTAGGGCCCGCTAACCACGAGCAGTACTTC.

The V call is TRBV3-1 (or the pseudogene TRBV3-2), the J call TRBJ2-2; D gene uncertain. The CDR3 loop spans 14 amino acids. Germline V CDR1 and CDR2: LGHDT, YNNKEL (reference sequence). Trimming cost V 2 bases and J 7 bases, with 11 bases left between them. Here the CDR3 DNA reads TGTGCCAGCAGCCAATTATATCAAGACGGGGAGCTGTTTTTT. This gives the protein CASSQLYQDGELFF.

The genes are TRBV28 and TRBJ2-1, with 7 bases that match TRBD2. Germline loops: CDR1 MDHEN, CDR2 SYDVKM. V shed 3 bases and J 3 bases; nucleotides not matched to a gene: 2. The CDR3 has 14 residues. CDR3: CASSLGGLYNEQFF. The CDR3 DNA sequence: TGTGCCAGCAGTTTGGGAGGGCTCTACAATGAGCAGTTCTTC.

For the CDR3, the DNA is TGTGCCAGCAGCCCAAGGACTAGCTACGAGCAGTACTTC. This sequence encodes CASSPRTSYEQYF. The chain is built from TRBV7-2 and TRBJ2-7; 7 positions agree with TRBD2. The CDR3 totals 13 residues. V gave up 5 bases and J gave up 3 bases; unmatched junction bases: 4. CDR1 and CDR2 (germline): SGHTA, FQGNSA.

V gene TRBV7-9 combines with J gene TRBJ1-2; 9 nucleotides match TRBD1. The CDR3 is made up of 14 amino acids. Per germline, CDR1 SEHNR and CDR2 FQNEAQ (reference sequence). Trimming cost V 2 bases and J 7 bases; bases outside gene matches: 5. CDR3 protein: CASSLSQDRGGYTF. CDR3 sequence (DNA): TGTGCCAGCAGCTTATCTCAGGACAGGGGTGGCTACACCTTC.

The chain is built from TRBV27 and TRBJ2-3; TRBD1 matches 9 bases. The CDR3 sequence is 15 residues long. Germline V gene lookup returns CDR1 MNHEY and CDR2 SMNVEV (reference sequence). Trimming took 6 bases from V and 1 from J; bases not matched to a gene: 5. The CDR3 is CASSHRGLGTDTQYF. As DNA, the CDR3 is TGTGCCAGCAGCCACAGGGGGCTTGGCACAGATACGCAGTATTTT.

The chain links TRBV7-3 to TRBJ1-6; 9 bases match TRBD1. Germline trimming cut 5 bases from V and 6 bases from J; bases unmatched to any gene: 17. Germline V lookup: CDR1 SGHTA, CDR2 FQGTGA. This CDR3 comprises 19 residues. CDR3 sequence (DNA): TGTGCCAGCAGCGTCACCGGGACAGGGACGACCCTCGGTAATTCACCCCTCCACTTT. It codes for CASSVTGTGTTLGNSPLHF.

This clone was counted a few times. The CDR3 reads CASSPGGATAGYTF. CDR3 DNA: TGTGCCAGCAGTCCAGGGGGCGCTACGGCTGGCTACACCTTC. The chain uses TRBV6-2 or TRBV6-3 and TRBJ1-2, with 8 positions matching TRBD1. Per germline, CDR1 MNHEY and CDR2 SVGEGT. V lost 5 bases, J lost 7 bases, and 9 bases stayed unmatched. The CDR3 has 14 residues.

V gene TRBV6-5 combines with J gene TRBJ2-2, with 9 bases aligning to TRBD2. Germline assignment: CDR1 MNHEY and CDR2 SVGAGI. The CDR3 contains 15 residues. Trimming at V came to 6 bases and at J to 6 bases, leaving 8 bases not matched to a gene. In DNA form, the CDR3 reads TGTGCCAGCAGCTATAGCGGGAGCAGCGCCGGGGAGCTGTTTTTT. This sequence encodes CASSYSGSSAGELFF.

J is TRBJ1-2 and V is TRBV4-1, with a tentative D call TRBD1 (6 bases). In germline, CDR1 is MGHRA, CDR2 YSYEKL. The CDR3 covers 13 residues. Trimming took 4 bases from V and 5 from J, leaving 11 bases between them. The CDR3 DNA reads as TGCGCCAGCAGCCTTTCAGGGGATTATGGCTACACCTTC. Translated: CASSLSGDYGYTF.

V usage is TRBV5-1 and J usage is TRBJ1-4, with D possibly matching TRBD1 (5 bases). Germline CDR1 SGHRS, CDR2 YFSETQ. The ends were cut back, 1 base at V and 4 bases at J, with 8 bases in the middle. The CDR3 covers 14 residues. This chain's CDR3 is CASSLNRINEKLFF. The CDR3 DNA reads as TGCGCCAGCAGCTTGAACAGGATTAATGAAAAACTGTTTTTT.